This T cell receptor (beta chain) appears in the sequencing data of a study of cytomegalovirus exposure and HLA in healthy donors. Study-wide results and limits: What was likely a sequencing artifact was a cluster of highly shared sequence variants. Analyses of presence and absence presupposed an approximately uniform sequencing depth across donors. V- and J-gene trimming of TCR beta was linked (in a later analysis) to a missense DCLRE1C variant.

60 Vbeta and 13 Jbeta primers were used in PCR. Assay: immunoSEQ multiplex PCR; the TCRdb copy retains only in-frame clones and omits some. The table records about 14,000 clones, about 60% of them present only once. This clone appeared a few times. Its specificity is not known. Per the germline V gene, CDR1 is LGHNA and CDR2 is YSLEER. With 0 bases removed from V and 5 bases from J, the gap between germline ends came to 16 bases. This CDR3 has 17 residues. The sequenced sample consisted of PBMCs. This sequence originates from a woman aged 45 to 65 in good health and CMV-seropositive. V and J are TRBV4-3 and TRBJ2-2; TRBD1 might be the D (6 bases). CDR3 amino acids: CASSQELAGARTGELFF. As DNA, the CDR3 is TGCGCCAGCAGCCAAGAGCTGGCAGGGGCGCGTACCGGGGAGCTGTTTTTT.